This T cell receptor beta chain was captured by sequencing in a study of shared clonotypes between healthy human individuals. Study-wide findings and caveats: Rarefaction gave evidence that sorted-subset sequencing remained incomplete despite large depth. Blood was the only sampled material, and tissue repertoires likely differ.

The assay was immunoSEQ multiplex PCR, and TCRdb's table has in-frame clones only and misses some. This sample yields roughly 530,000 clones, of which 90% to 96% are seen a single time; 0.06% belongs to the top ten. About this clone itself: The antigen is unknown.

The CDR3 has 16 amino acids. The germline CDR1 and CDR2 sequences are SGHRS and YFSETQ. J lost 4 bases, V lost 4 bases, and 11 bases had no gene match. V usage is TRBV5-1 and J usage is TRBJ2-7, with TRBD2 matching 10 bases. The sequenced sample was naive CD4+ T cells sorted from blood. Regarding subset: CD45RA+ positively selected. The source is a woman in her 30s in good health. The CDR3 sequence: CASSTPLAGKVYEQYF. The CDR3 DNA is TGCGCCAGCAGCACGCCACTAGCGGGAAAGGTGTACGAGCAGTACTTC. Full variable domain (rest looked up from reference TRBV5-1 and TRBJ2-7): KAGVTQTPRYLIKTRGQQVTLSCSPISGHRSVSWYQQTPGQGLQFLFEYFSETQRNKGNFPGRFSGRQFSNSRSEMNVSTLELGDSALYLCASSTPLAGKVYEQYFGPGTRLTVT.